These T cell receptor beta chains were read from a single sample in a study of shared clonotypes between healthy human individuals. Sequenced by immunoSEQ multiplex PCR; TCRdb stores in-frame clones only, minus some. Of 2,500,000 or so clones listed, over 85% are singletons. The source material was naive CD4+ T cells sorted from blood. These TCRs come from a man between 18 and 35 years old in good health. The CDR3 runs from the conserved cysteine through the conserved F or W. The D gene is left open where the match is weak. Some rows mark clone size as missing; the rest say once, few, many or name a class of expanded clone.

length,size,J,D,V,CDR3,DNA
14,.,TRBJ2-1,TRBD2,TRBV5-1,CASRTSGSYNEQFF,TGCGCCAGCCGGACTAGCGGGTCCTACAATGAGCAGTTCTTC
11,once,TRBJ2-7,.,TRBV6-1,CASSPRYEQYF,TGTGCCAGCAGCCCCCGCTACGAGCAGTACTTC
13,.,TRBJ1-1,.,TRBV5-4,CASSFSENTEAFF,TGTGCCAGCAGCTTCTCCGAGAACACTGAAGCTTTCTTT
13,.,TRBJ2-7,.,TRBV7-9,CASSFVASNEQYF,TGTGCCAGCAGCTTTGTGGCTAGCAATGAGCAGTACTTC
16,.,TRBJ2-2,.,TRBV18,CASSPSPTLNTGELFF,TGTGCCAGCTCACCCTCGCCCACTCTGAACACCGGGGAGCTGTTTTTT
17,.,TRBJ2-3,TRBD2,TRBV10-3,CAISGTSGGWATDTQYF,TGTGCCATCAGTGGGACTAGCGGGGGTTGGGCTACAGATACGCAGTATTTT
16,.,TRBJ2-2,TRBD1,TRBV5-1,CASSLAAGTATGELFF,TGCGCCAGCAGCTTGGCCGCCGGGACAGCCACCGGGGAGCTGTTTTTT
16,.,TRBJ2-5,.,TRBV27,CASSLLAPYYQETQYF,TGTGCCAGCAGTTTACTAGCCCCGTACTACCAAGAGACCCAGTACTTC
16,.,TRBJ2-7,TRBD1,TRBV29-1,CSVEGAPGQGFLEQYF,TGCAGCGTTGAAGGGGCTCCGGGACAGGGGTTTCTGGAGCAGTACTTC
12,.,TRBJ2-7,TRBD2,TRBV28,CASRGLGYEQYF,TGTGCCAGCAGGGGACTAGGGTACGAGCAGTACTTC
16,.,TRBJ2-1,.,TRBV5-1,CASSLTPKQSYNEQFF,TGCGCCAGCAGCTTAACTCCCAAACAGAGCTACAATGAGCAGTTCTTC
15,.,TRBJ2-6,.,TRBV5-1,CASRTGDSGANVLTF,TGCGCCAGCAGAACAGGTGACTCTGGGGCCAACGTCCTGACTTTC
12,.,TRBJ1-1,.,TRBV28,CASSLRLSNTFF,TGTGCCAGCAGCCTCAGGCTATCGAATACTTTCTTT
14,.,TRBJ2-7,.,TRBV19,CASSVRAQIYEQYF,TGTGCCAGTAGTGTCAGGGCCCAGATCTACGAGCAGTACTTC
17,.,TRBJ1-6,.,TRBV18,CASSPDRESSYNSPLHF,TGTGCCAGCTCACCAGATAGGGAGAGCTCCTATAATTCACCCCTCCACTTT
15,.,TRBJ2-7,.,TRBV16,CASSPRAGSSYEQYF,TGTGCCAGCAGCCCCCGAGCAGGGAGCTCCTACGAGCAGTACTTC
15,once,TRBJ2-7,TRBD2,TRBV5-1,CASSPWTSGGDEQYF,TGCGCCAGCAGCCCCTGGACTAGCGGGGGCGACGAGCAGTACTTC
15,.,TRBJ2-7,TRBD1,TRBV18,CASSPYAGGFNEQYF,TGTGCCAGCTCACCATACGCAGGGGGATTCAACGAGCAGTACTTC
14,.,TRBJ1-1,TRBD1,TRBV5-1,CASSTRTGGSEAFF,TGCGCCAGCAGCACTCGGACAGGGGGATCTGAAGCTTTCTTT
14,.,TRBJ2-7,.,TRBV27,CASSPMGRVYEQYF,TGTGCCAGCAGTCCGATGGGCAGGGTGTACGAGCAGTACTTC
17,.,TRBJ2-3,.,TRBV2,CASRQASASPPGDTQYF,TGTGCCAGCAGGCAGGCTAGCGCCTCACCTCCCGGAGATACGCAGTATTTT
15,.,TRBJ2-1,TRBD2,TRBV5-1,CASRQREASYNEQFF,TGCGCCAGCAGACAGCGGGAGGCCTCCTACAATGAGCAGTTCTTC
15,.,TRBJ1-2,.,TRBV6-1,CASSVPGSTFYGYTF,TGTGCCAGCAGTGTCCCGGGCAGCACCTTCTATGGCTACACCTTC
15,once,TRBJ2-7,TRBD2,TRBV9,CASSVGLASSYEQYF,TGTGCCAGCAGCGTAGGACTAGCGAGTAGCTACGAGCAGTACTTC
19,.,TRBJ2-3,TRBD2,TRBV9,CASSVSGTSGGTFRDTQYF,TGTGCCAGCAGCGTCTCCGGGACTAGCGGGGGTACCTTCCGAGATACGCAGTATTTT
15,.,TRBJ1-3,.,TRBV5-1,CASSLGSNSGNTIYF,TGCGCCAGCAGCTTAGGGTCGAACTCTGGAAACACCATATATTTT
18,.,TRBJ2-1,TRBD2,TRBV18,CASSPPGTSGTSYNEQFF,TGTGCCAGCTCACCTCCCGGGACTAGCGGCACTTCCTACAATGAGCAGTTCTTC